This T cell receptor (beta chain) is drawn from a study of cytomegalovirus exposure and HLA in healthy donors. Study-level findings and limits: Later work associated 16,951 TCR beta sequences with HLA alleles at 0.05 false discovery rate. Roughly uniform sequencing depth across donors was assumed, possibly incorrectly. Most CMV-associated TCR beta chains appeared HLA-restricted in a later analysis.

After removal of 3 bases from V and 4 bases from J, the junction contained 2 bases not matched to a gene. The V gene's germline CDR1 is SGHDT and CDR2 YYEEEE. The CDR3 contains 13 residues. PCR involved 60 Vbeta and 13 Jbeta primers. Sequencing was performed with immunoSEQ multiplex PCR; in TCRdb, only in-frame clones are kept and a portion is missing. The repertoire holds around 80,000 clones, around 10% seen once, with 24% in the top ten. Comments on this clone: Antigen specificity is unknown.

This chain connects TRBV5-6 to TRBJ1-2; TRBD1 matches 8 bases. The sequenced material came from PBMCs. This receptor was taken from a man aged 55 to 70 in good health and CMV-seropositive. CDR3 DNA sequence: TGTGCCAGCAGCTATGGACAGGGCTATGGCTACACCTTC. Translating gives CASSYGQGYGYTF.